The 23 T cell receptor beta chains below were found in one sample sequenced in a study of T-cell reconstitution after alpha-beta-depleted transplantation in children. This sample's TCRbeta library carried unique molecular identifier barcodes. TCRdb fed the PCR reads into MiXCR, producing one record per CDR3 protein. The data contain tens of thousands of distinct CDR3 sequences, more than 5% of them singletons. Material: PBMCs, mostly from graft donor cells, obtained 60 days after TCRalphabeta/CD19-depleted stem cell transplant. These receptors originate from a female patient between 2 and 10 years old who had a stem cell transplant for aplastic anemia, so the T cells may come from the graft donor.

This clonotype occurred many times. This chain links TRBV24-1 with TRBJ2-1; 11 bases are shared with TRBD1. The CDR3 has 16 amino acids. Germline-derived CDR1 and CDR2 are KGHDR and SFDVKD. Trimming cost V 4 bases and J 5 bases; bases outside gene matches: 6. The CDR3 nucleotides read TGTGCCACCAGTGAGTACGGGACAGGGGGAAACAATGAGCAGTTCTTC. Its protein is CATSEYGTGGNNEQFF.

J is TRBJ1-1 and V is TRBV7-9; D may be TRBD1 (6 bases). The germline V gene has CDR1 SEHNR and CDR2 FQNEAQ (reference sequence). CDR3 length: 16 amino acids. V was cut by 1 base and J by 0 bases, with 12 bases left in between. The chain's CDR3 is CASSLGGARLNTEAFF. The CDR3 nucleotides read TGTGCCAGCAGCTTAGGGGGGGCGAGGTTGAACACTGAAGCTTTCTTT.

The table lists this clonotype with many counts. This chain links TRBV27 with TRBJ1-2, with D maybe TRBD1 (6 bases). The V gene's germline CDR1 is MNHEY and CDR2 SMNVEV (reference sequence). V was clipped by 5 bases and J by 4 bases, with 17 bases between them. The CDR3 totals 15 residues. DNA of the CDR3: TGTGCCAGCAGTGTCACAGGGATCGGGGTCTATGGCTACACCTTC. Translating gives CASSVTGIGVYGYTF.

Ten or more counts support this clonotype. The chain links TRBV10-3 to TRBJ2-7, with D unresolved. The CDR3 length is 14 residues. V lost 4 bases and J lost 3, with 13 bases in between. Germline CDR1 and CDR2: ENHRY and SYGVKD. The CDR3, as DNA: TGTGCCATCAGTGTCCTCGAAAACCTCTACGAGCAGTACTTC. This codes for CAISVLENLYEQYF.

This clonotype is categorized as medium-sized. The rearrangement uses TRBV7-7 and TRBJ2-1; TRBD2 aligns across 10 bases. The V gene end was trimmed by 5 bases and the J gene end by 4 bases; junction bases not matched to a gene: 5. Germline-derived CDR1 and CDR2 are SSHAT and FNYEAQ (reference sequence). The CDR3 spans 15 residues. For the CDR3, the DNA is TGTGCCAGCAGCGACCTTAGCGGGAGGTACAATGAGCAGTTCTTC. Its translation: CASSDLSGRYNEQFF.

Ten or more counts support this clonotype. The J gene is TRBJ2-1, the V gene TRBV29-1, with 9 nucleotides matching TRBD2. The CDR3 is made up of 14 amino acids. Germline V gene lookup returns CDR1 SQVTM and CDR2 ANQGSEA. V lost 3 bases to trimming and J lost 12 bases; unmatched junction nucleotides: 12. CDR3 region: CSVDRLAGTIGQFF. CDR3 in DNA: TGCAGCGTTGACCGGCTAGCGGGAACGATCGGGCAGTTCTTC.

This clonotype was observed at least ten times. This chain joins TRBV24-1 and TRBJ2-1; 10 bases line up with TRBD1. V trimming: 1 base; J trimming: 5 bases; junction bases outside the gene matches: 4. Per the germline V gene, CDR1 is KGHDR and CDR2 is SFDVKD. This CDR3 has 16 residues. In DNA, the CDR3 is TGTGCCACCAGTGATTTCGCCGGGACAGGGGACAATGAGCAGTTCTTC. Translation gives CATSDFAGTGDNEQFF.

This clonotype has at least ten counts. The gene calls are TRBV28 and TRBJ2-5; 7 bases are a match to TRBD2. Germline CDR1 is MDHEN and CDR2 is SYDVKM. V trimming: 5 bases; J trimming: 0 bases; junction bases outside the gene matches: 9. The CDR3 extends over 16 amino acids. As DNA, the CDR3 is TGTGCCAGCAGTCCCCTTTTACGGGGGGACCAAGAGACCCAGTACTTC. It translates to CASSPLLRGDQETQYF.

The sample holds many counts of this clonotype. The CDR3 nucleotides are TGTGCCAGCAGCTCGTCCCGGGACACCTTTAGCAATCAGCCCCAGCATTTT. Amino acid sequence: CASSSSRDTFSNQPQHF. The chain combines TRBV7-9 with TRBJ1-5, with a weak D call TRBD1 (6 bases). The CDR3 is made up of 17 amino acids. Germline assignment: CDR1 SEHNR and CDR2 FQNEAQ (reference sequence). The germline V and J ends were trimmed by 4 bases and 0 bases, with 16 bases remaining between them.

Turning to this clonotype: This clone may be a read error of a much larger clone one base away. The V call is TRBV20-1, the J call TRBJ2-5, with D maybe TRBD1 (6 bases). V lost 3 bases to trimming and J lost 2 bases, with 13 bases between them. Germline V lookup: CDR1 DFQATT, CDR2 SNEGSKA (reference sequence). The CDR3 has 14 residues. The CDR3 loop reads CSARWGPSQETQYF. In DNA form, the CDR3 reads TGCAGTGCTAGGTGGGGGCCCTCTCAAGAGACCCAGTACTTC.

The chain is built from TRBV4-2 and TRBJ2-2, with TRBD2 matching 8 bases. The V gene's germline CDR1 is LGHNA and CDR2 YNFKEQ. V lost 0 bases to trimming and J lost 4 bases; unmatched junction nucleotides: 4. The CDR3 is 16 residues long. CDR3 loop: CASSQDRGGRTGELFF. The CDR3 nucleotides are TGTGCCAGCAGCCAAGATCGGGGGGGGCGCACCGGGGAGCTGTTTTTT.

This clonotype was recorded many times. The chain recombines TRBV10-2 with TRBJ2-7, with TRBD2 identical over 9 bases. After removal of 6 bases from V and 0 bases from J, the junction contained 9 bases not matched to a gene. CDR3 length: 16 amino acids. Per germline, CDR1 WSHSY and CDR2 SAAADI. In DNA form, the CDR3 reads TGCGCCAGCAGGAGGTCTCTAGCGGGAAGCTCCTACGAGCAGTACTTC. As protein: CASRRSLAGSSYEQYF.

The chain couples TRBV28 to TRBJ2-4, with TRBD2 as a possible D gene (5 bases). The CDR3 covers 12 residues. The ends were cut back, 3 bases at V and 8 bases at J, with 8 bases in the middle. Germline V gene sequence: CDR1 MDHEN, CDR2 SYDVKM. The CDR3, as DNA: TGTGCCAGCAGTTTTTCGGGGTACATTCAGTACTTC. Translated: CASSFSGYIQYF.

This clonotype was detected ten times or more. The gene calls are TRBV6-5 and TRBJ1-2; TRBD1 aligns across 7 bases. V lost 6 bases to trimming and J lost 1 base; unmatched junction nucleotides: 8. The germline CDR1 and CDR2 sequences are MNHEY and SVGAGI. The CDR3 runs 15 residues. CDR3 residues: CASRGGDSYNYGYTF. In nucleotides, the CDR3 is TGTGCCAGCAGGGGTGGGGACAGTTATAACTATGGCTACACCTTC.

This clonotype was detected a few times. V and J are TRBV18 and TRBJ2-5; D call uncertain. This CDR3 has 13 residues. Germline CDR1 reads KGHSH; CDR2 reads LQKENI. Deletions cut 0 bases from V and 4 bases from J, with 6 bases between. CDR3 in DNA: TGTGCCAGCTCACCACCGGGGTCAGAGACCCAGTACTTC. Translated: CASSPPGSETQYF.

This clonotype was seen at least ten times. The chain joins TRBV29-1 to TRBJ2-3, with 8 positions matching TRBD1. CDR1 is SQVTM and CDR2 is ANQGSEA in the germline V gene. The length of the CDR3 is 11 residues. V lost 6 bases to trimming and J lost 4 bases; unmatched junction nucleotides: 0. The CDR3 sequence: CSVQGADTQYF. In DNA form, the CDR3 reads TGCAGCGTACAGGGGGCAGATACGCAGTATTTT.

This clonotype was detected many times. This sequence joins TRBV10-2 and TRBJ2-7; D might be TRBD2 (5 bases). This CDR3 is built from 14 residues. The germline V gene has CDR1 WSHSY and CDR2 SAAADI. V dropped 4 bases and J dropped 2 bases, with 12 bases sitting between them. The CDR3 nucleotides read TGCGCCAGCAGTGGGTGGGAGCGTCCCTACGAGCAGTACGTC. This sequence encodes CASSGWERPYEQYV.

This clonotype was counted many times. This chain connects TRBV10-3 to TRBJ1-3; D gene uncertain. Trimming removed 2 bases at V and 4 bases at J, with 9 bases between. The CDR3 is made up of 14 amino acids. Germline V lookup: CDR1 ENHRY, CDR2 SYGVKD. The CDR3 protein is CAISEIQSGNTIYF. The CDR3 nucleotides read TGTGCCATCAGTGAGATACAATCCGGAAACACCATATATTTT.

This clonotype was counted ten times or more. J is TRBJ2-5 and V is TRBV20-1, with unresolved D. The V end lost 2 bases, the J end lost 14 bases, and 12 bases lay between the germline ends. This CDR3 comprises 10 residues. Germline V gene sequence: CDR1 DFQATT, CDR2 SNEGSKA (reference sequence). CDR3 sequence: CSARNSGVYF. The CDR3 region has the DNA TGCAGTGCTAGAAACTCGGGCGTCTACTTC.

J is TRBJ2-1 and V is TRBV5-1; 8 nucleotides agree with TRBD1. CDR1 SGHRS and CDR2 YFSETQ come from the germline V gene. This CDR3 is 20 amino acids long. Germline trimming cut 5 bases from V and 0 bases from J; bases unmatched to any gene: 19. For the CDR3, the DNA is TGCGCCAGCAGTATAGAATATGGGACAGGAGCAGCGAGCTCCTACAATGAGCAGTTCTTC. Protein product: CASSIEYGTGAASSYNEQFF.

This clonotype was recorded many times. The CDR3 sequence is CASSLDRVGSPLHF. CDR3 in DNA: TGCGCCAGCAGCTTGGACAGGGTTGGATCACCCCTCCACTTT. The chain carries TRBV5-1 and TRBJ1-6; D is perhaps TRBD1 (6 bases). The CDR3 consists of 14 residues. Germline loops: CDR1 SGHRS, CDR2 YFSETQ. Deletions cut 0 bases from V and 10 bases from J, with 11 bases between.

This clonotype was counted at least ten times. CDR3 in DNA: TGTGCCAGCAGTTACTCACGGGCCCAAGAGACCCAGTACTTC. The encoded protein is CASSYSRAQETQYF. V is TRBV6-5 and J is TRBJ2-5; D gene unclear. The CDR3 is 14 residues long. Germline assignment: CDR1 MNHEY and CDR2 SVGAGI. The germline V and J ends were trimmed by 0 bases and 1 base, with 6 bases remaining between them.

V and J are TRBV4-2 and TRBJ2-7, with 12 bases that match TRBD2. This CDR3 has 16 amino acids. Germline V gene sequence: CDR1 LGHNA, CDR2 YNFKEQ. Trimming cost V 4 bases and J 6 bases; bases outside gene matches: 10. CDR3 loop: CASSPQLAGGGVEQYF. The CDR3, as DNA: TGTGCCAGCAGCCCCCAACTAGCGGGGGGCGGGGTCGAGCAGTACTTC.